The 25 T cell receptor beta chains presented below share a single source sample, sequenced in a study of STAT5B mutations in CD4+ large granular lymphocyte leukemia (dated by TCRdb to between 2020 and 2023). The method behind the library was the immunoSEQ multiplex PCR assay. TCRdb took this table from immuneACCESS and kept in-frame rearrangements with V and J called. Such tables lack part of the clones; where checked against another copy, unresolved V genes explain under half of the gap, and the rest is unexplained. The table for this sample lists tens of thousands of clones; approximately 85% of them were counted only once. The ten largest clones capture approximately 1.2% of the sample. Sequencing was performed on CD4+ T cells from blood buffy coats. Every receptor here comes from a human donor in good health.

The sample holds a few counts of this clone. The J gene is TRBJ1-2, the V gene TRBV7-8, with 9 bases lining up with TRBD1. The CDR3 consists of 13 residues. The junction had 6 bases not matched to a gene; V was cut back by 6 bases and J by 7 bases. The V gene's germline CDR1 is SGHVS and CDR2 FQNEAQ. The CDR3 protein is CASRQQGAVGYTF. For the CDR3, the DNA is TGTGCCAGCAGACAACAGGGGGCAGTTGGCTACACCTTC.

The genes are TRBV11-2 and TRBJ2-7, with D possibly being TRBD2 (5 bases). Germline-derived CDR1 and CDR2 are SGHAT and FQNNGV. The CDR3 contains 13 residues. V was clipped by 2 bases and J by 6 bases, with 11 bases between them. CDR3 coding DNA: TGTGCCAGCAGCTTAAGCGCAGGAGGCGAGCAGTACTTC. Translation: CASSLSAGGEQYF.

V is TRBV5-6 and J is TRBJ2-5, with 8 bases aligning to TRBD1. The CDR3 has 15 amino acids. The V segment lost 5 bases and the J segment 3 bases; nucleotides outside the gene matches: 9. From germline, CDR1 is SGHDT and CDR2 YYEEEE. CDR3 DNA sequence: TGTGCCAGCAGACAGGTGGACAGGGATGAAGAGACCCAGTACTTC. Protein product: CASRQVDRDEETQYF.

This sequence joins TRBV2 and TRBJ1-5, with TRBD1 matching 10 bases. J lost 8 bases, V lost 10 bases, and 5 bases had no gene match. This CDR3 is 12 amino acids long. Germline V gives CDR1 SNHLY, CDR2 FYNNEI. This CDR3 is CATSGTGEPQHF. In DNA form, the CDR3 reads TGTGCCACATCCGGGACAGGGGAGCCCCAGCATTTT.

The J gene is TRBJ1-3, the V gene TRBV2; D uncertain. The V end lost 4 bases, the J end lost 0 bases, and 7 bases lay between the germline ends. Per the germline V gene, CDR1 is SNHLY and CDR2 is FYNNEI. The CDR3 is 14 residues long. Written as DNA, the CDR3 is TGTGCCAGCAGTGGCCCAGGCTCTGGAAACACCATATATTTT. Protein sequence: CASSGPGSGNTIYF.

The chain combines TRBV19 with TRBJ1-3; D uncertain. There are 14 residues in the CDR3. Germline lookup yields CDR1 LNHDA and CDR2 SQIVND (reference sequence). Deletions cut 7 bases from V and 2 bases from J, with 12 bases between. The CDR3 sequence is CASIPGPAGNTIYF. The CDR3 DNA reads TGTGCCAGTATCCCCGGACCGGCTGGAAACACCATATATTTT.

This sequence joins TRBV29-1 and TRBJ1-3; TRBD1 might be the D (5 bases). The CDR3 is 14 residues long. Trimming pared 1 base from V and 2 bases from J, leaving 9 bases between. CDR1 is SQVTM, CDR2 ANQGSEA, per germline. The CDR3 loop reads CSVEGGNTGNTIYF. The CDR3 DNA sequence: TGCAGCGTTGAAGGGGGGAACACTGGAAACACCATATATTTT. The whole variable domain, remainder taken from reference TRBV29-1 and TRBJ1-3, is SAVISQKPSRDICQRGTSLTIQCQVDSQVTMMFWYRQQPGQSLTLIATANQGSEATYESGFVIDKFPISRPNLTFSTLTVSNMSPEDSSIYLCSVEGGNTGNTIYFGEGSWLTVV.

As DNA, the CDR3 is TGTGCCAGCAGCAAGCCTACAGGGGGCTGGGCAGATACGCAGTATTTT. Amino acids: CASSKPTGGWADTQYF. The chain carries TRBV5-4 and TRBJ2-3; 9 nucleotides align to TRBD1. Germline V CDR1 and CDR2: SGHNT, YYREEE (reference sequence). After removal of 4 bases from V and 4 bases from J, the junction contained 10 bases not matched to a gene. CDR3 length: 16 residues.

The chain employs TRBV30 and TRBJ1-2, with D hard to call. Germline-derived CDR1 and CDR2 are GTSNPN and SVGIG (reference sequence). Deletions cut 0 bases from V and 7 bases from J, with 15 bases between. The CDR3 loop spans 14 amino acids. DNA for the CDR3: TGTGCCTGGAGTGTACTCCGGGGTTTGAGTGGCTACACCTTC. Translation gives CAWSVLRGLSGYTF. The full variable domain, rest sourced from reference TRBV30 and TRBJ1-2, is SQTIHQWPATLVQPVGSPLSLECTVEGTSNPNLYWYRQAAGRGLQLLFYSVGIGQISSEVPQNLSASRPQDRQFILSSKKLLLSDSGFYLCAWSVLRGLSGYTFGSGTRLTVV.

This clone was seen once. The genes are TRBV12-5 and TRBJ1-5; perhaps TRBD1 as D (5 bases). CDR1 and CDR2 from the germline V gene are LGHNT and FRNRAP. The CDR3 contains 14 residues. Trimming took 3 bases from V and 2 from J, leaving 8 bases between them. CDR3 region: CASGFGGGNQPQHF. CDR3 DNA: TGTGCTAGTGGTTTCGGGGGAGGCAATCAGCCCCAGCATTTT.

The chain links TRBV30 to TRBJ1-3, with a possible D match to TRBD1 (6 bases). V shed 2 bases and J shed 0 bases, with 14 bases lying between them. Germline V gene data show CDR1 as GTSNPN and CDR2 as SVGIG (reference sequence). The CDR3 has 16 residues. CDR3 in amino acids: CAWSRTARTSGNTIYF. CDR3 coding DNA: TGTGCCTGGAGTCGGACAGCTCGAACCTCTGGAAACACCATATATTTT.

The chain links TRBV6-5 to TRBJ2-7, with 8 bases matching TRBD2. The CDR3 is made up of 15 amino acids. The ends lost 0 bases at V and 2 bases at J; junction bases unmatched: 3. The germline CDR1 and CDR2 sequences are MNHEY and SVGAGI. This chain's CDR3 is CASSYSGRATYEQYF. CDR3 nucleotides: TGTGCCAGCAGTTACTCCGGGAGGGCCACCTACGAGCAGTACTTC.

The chain joins TRBV7-3 to TRBJ2-2; D is unclear. This CDR3 region has 16 residues. Trimming removed 1 base from V and 1 base from J, with 10 bases in between. Per germline, CDR1 SGHTA and CDR2 FQGTGA. In nucleotides, the CDR3 is TGTGCCAGCAGCTTAAGGGGTGGAGTGAACACCGGGGAGCTGTTTTTT. Translating it yields CASSLRGGVNTGELFF.

J is TRBJ2-5 and V is TRBV7-6, with TRBD2 as a possible D gene (6 bases). Trimming cost V 5 bases and J 14 bases, with 18 bases left between them. There are 12 residues in the CDR3. Germline CDR1 reads SGHVS; CDR2 reads FNYEAQ. The CDR3 reads CASSLAGTGFYF. CDR3 DNA sequence: TGTGCCAGCAGCCTGGCCGGGACTGGCTTCTACTTC.

The chain uses TRBV5-1 and TRBJ2-1; the match to TRBD1 covers 7 bases. The junction had 6 bases not matched to a gene; V was cut back by 4 bases and J by 2 bases. Germline V CDR1 and CDR2: SGHRS, YFSETQ. This CDR3 has 15 amino acids. Written as DNA, the CDR3 is TGCGCCAGCAGCCCGGACAGGCTAACCTACAATGAGCAGTTCTTC. Encoded protein: CASSPDRLTYNEQFF.

Here the CDR3 reads CASPAITSGGPYQETQYF. CDR3 in DNA: TGTGCCAGCCCGGCGATAACTAGCGGGGGCCCGTACCAAGAGACCCAGTACTTC. The J gene is TRBJ2-5, the V gene TRBV2; 11 bases line up with TRBD2. This CDR3 has 18 amino acids. The J segment lost 0 bases and the V segment lost 8 bases, leaving 14 bases of the junction unmatched. Germline loops: CDR1 SNHLY, CDR2 FYNNEI.

There are a few counts of this clone. The rearrangement links TRBV11-3 to TRBJ1-1, with unresolved D. V was pared by 5 bases and J by 13 bases, with 20 bases between. The germline CDR1 and CDR2 sequences are SGHNT and YENEEA. This CDR3 has 13 residues. The CDR3, as DNA: TGTGCCAGCAGCCTCGATGGGAGGGATTTTGGTTTCTTT. It translates to CASSLDGRDFGFF. The full variable domain, in which reference TRBV11-3 and TRBJ1-1 provide the parts outside the CDR3, is EAGVVQSPRYKIIEKKQPVAFWCNPISGHNTLYWYLQNLGQGPELLIRYENEEAVDDSQLPKDRFSAERLKGVDSTLKIQPAELGDSAVYLCASSLDGRDFGFFGQGTRLTVV.

CDR3 nucleotide sequence: TGTGCCAGCAGCGTAGGTAGCGGGAGCCGAGAAGATACGCAGTATTTT. This codes for CASSVGSGSREDTQYF. The rearrangement joins TRBV9 to TRBJ2-3; TRBD2 agrees at 9 bases. The CDR3 length is 16 residues. J lost 5 bases, V lost 0 bases, and 7 bases had no gene match. Per the germline V gene, CDR1 is SGDLS and CDR2 is YYNGEE.

The V gene is TRBV29-1, the J gene TRBJ2-7, with D possibly matching TRBD2 (6 bases). This CDR3 has 13 residues. Germline-derived CDR1 and CDR2 are SQVTM and ANQGSEA. V lost 4 bases and J lost 7, with 17 bases in between. CDR3 residues: CSVVRLPAGEQYF. For the CDR3, the DNA is TGCAGCGTTGTCCGGCTCCCGGCGGGGGAGCAGTACTTC.

This clone was recorded only once. The CDR3 protein is CASRGGRDSGYGYTF. CDR3 nucleotides: TGTGCCAGCAGAGGGGGCAGAGACTCTGGGTATGGCTACACCTTC. V is TRBV6-5 and J is TRBJ1-2; TRBD1 matches at 7 bases. CDR3 size: 15 residues. Trimming removed 6 bases from V and 5 bases from J; junction bases left unmatched: 12. Germline assignment: CDR1 MNHEY and CDR2 SVGAGI.

The chain couples TRBV5-1 to TRBJ1-2, with 7 bases aligning to TRBD1. The V segment lost 0 bases and the J segment 4 bases; nucleotides outside the gene matches: 12. The CDR3 runs 17 residues. CDR1 is SGHRS and CDR2 is YFSETQ in the germline V gene. CDR3 coding DNA: TGCGCCAGCAGCTTGGCTGCTAGTCAGGGGGATATCTATGGCTACACCTTC. Translated: CASSLAASQGDIYGYTF.

The chain uses TRBV5-8 and TRBJ1-4; 8 nucleotides agree with TRBD1. CDR3 length equals 15 residues. V was pared by 1 base and J by 7 bases, with 6 bases of the junction left unmatched. CDR1 and CDR2 (germline): SGHTS, YDEGEE. The CDR3: CASSLQGTGGEKLFF. CDR3 DNA sequence: TGTGCCAGCAGCTTGCAAGGGACAGGCGGTGAAAAACTGTTTTTT.

This sequence joins TRBV9 and TRBJ1-2, with TRBD1 as a possible D gene (6 bases). The CDR3 has 15 residues. The germline V gene encodes CDR1 SGDLS and CDR2 YYNGEE. Trimming removed 4 bases at V and 6 bases at J, with 19 bases between. The CDR3 here is CASSFLQGGSDGYTF. The CDR3 coding sequence is TGTGCCAGCAGCTTCTTACAGGGAGGGAGTGATGGCTACACCTTC.

This clone was recorded only once. The chain has TRBV14 and TRBJ1-5; D ambiguous. Trimming removed 3 bases from V and 0 bases from J, with 18 bases in between. Germline V gene data show CDR1 as SGHDN and CDR2 as FVKESK. This CDR3 region has 18 residues. CDR3 sequence: CASSQAFAGPNSNQPQHF. For the CDR3, the DNA is TGTGCCAGCAGCCAGGCCTTTGCAGGCCCTAATAGCAATCAGCCCCAGCATTTT. Full variable domain (rest looked up from reference TRBV14 and TRBJ1-5): EAGVTQFPSHSVIEKGQTVTLRCDPISGHDNLYWYRRVMGKEIKFLLHFVKESKQDESGMPNNRFLAERTGGTYSTLKVQPAELEDSGVYFCASSQAFAGPNSNQPQHFGDGTRLSIL.

The chain carries TRBV5-1 and TRBJ2-2; 7 nucleotides match TRBD1. Germline V gene data show CDR1 as SGHRS and CDR2 as YFSETQ. V lost 0 bases, J lost 8 bases, and 13 bases stayed unmatched. This CDR3 is built from 17 residues. The CDR3 coding sequence is TGCGCCAGCAGCTTGGCTGGACAGGCCTTGATCCAAGGGGAGCTGTTTTTT. Residues: CASSLAGQALIQGELFF.